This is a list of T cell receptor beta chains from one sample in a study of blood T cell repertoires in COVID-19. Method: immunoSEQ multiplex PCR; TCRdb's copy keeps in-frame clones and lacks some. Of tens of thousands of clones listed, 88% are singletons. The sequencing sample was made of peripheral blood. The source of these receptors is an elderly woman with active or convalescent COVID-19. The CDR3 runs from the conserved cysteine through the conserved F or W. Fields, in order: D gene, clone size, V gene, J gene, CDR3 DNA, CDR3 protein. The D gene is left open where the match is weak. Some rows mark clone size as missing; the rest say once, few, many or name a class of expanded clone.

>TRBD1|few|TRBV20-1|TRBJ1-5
TGCAGTGCTAGTGACAGGGAGGAGCCCCAGCATTTT
CSASDREEPQHF
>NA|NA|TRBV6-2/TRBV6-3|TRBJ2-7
TGTGCCAGCAGCTGGGGGCGGTACGAGCAGTACTTC
CASSWGRYEQYF
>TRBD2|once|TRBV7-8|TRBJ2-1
TGTGCCAGCAGCTTAGGTAGCGGGCTTTACAATGAGCAGTTCTTC
CASSLGSGLYNEQFF
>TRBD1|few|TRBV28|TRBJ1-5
TGTGCCAGCAATCCCTCAGGGGGGAATCAGCCCCAGCATTTT
CASNPSGGNQPQHF
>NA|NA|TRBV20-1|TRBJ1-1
TGCAGTGCTAGTACAACGAACACTGAAGCTTTCTTT
CSASTTNTEAFF
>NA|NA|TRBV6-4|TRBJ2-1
TGTGCCAGCAGTGACGCTGGCGGCAGCTCCTACAATGAGCAGTTCTTC
CASSDAGGSSYNEQFF
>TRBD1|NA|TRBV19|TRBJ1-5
TGTGCCAGTACCATCCACGACAGGGGGCTAGGCAATCAGCCCCAGCATTTT
CASTIHDRGLGNQPQHF
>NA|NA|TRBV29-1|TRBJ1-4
TGCAGCGTCCGTGGGCCGTTACAAGGTGAAAAACTGTTTTTT
CSVRGPLQGEKLFF
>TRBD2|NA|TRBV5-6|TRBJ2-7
TGTGCCAGCAGCTCGGGACTAGCGGGAGATGTGCAGTACTTC
CASSSGLAGDVQYF
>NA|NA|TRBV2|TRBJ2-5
TGTGCCAGCAGTGTCAAAGAGACCCAGTACTTC
CASSVKETQYF
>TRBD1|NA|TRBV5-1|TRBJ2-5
TGCGCCAGCAGCTTGGCGGGAACAGGGGGGCAAGAGACCCAGTACTTC
CASSLAGTGGQETQYF
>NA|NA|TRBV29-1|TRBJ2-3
TGCAGCGAGGGGGGGGGAACAGATACGCAGTATTTT
CSEGGGTDTQYF
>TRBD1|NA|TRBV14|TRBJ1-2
TGTGCCAGCAGCCTCCGGTACGGGACAGGGTACGGCTACACCTTC
CASSLRYGTGYGYTF
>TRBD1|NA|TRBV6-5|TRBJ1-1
TGTGCCAGCAGTTACGTACAGGGGGGCACTGAAGCTTTCTTT
CASSYVQGGTEAFF
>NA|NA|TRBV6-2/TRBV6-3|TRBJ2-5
TGTGCCAGCAGCGCTCGCGGCCAAGGGGCCCAGTACTTC
CASSARGQGAQYF
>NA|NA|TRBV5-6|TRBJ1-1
TGTGCCAGCAGCCGGGGGTCGGGCACTGAAGCTTTCTTT
CASSRGSGTEAFF
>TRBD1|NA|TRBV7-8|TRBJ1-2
TGTGCCAGCAGCTTGGACAGGGTAACGGCTGGCTACACCTTC
CASSLDRVTAGYTF
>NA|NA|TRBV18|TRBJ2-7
TGTGCCAGCTCACCGTTACAGGGCACCATGTACGAGCAGTACTTC
CASSPLQGTMYEQYF
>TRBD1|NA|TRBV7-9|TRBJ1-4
TGTGCCAGCAGCGCTAGGACAGGGTTGATTGCTAATGAAAAACTGTTTTTT
CASSARTGLIANEKLFF
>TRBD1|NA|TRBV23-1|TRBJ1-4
TGCGCCAGCAGTCGTTGGACAGGCCGATCAACTAATGAAAAACTGTTTTTT
CASSRWTGRSTNEKLFF
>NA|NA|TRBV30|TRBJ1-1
TGTGCCTGGAGTGTAGGGGTGAACACTGAAGCTTTCTTT
CAWSVGVNTEAFF
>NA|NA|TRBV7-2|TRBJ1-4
TGTGCCAGCAGCTTAGGGGGCGTGGGGGCGAGCTCGAAACTGTTTTTT
CASSLGGVGASSKLFF
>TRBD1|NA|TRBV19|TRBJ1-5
TGTGCCTCGGCGAGGACAGGGGTAGGTCAGCCCCAGCATTTT
CASARTGVGQPQHF
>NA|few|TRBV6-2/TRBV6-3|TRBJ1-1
TGTGCCAGCAGTTACCTCGCCAGGGGAGCTGAAGCTTTCTTT
CASSYLARGAEAFF
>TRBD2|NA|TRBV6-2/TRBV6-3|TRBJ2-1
TGTGCCAGCAGTCGGCGACTAGCCGCCAATGAGCAGTTCTTC
CASSRRLAANEQFF
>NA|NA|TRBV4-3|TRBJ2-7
TGCGCCAGCAGCCAAGGAAGTAATGCGGCGCACGAGCAGTACTTC
CASSQGSNAAHEQYF
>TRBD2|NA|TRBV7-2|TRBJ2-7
TGTGCCAGCAGCATTAGCGGGGCCCGCTCCTACGAGCAGTACTTC
CASSISGARSYEQYF
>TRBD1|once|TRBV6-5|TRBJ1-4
TGTGCCAGCAGTTACTCGGGACAGCGTAATGAAAAACTGTTTTTT
CASSYSGQRNEKLFF
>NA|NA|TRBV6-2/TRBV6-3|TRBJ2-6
TGTGCCAGCAGTCGGCCTCAGGGTACTGGGGCCAACGTCCTGACTTTC
CASSRPQGTGANVLTF
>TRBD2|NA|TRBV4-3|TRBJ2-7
TGCGCCAGCAGCCACCAACAGACTAGCGGGGGGGCCGGCTACGAGCAGTACTTC
CASSHQQTSGGAGYEQYF
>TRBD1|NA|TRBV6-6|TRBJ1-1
TGTGCCAGCAGTTACTCGAGGACAGGGAACACTGAAGCTTTCTTT
CASSYSRTGNTEAFF
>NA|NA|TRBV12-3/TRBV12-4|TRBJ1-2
TGTGCCAGCAGTTTCTGGGAGGACTATGGCTACACCTTC
CASSFWEDYGYTF
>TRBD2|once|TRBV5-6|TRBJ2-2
TGTGCCAGCAGCTTGGAACTAGCGGGAAAGACCGGGGAGCTGTTTTTT
CASSLELAGKTGELFF
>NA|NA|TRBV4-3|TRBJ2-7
TGCGCCAGCAGCCCCCGCCAGGGTTTGAACTACGAGCAGTACTTC
CASSPRQGLNYEQYF
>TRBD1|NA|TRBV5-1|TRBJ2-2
TGCGCCAGCAGCTGGAGACAGGGGGGTACCGGGGAGCTGTTTTTT
CASSWRQGGTGELFF
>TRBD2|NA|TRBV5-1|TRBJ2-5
TGCGCCAGCAGCTTGGTTTTAGCGGGGGTCCAAGAGACCCAGTACTTC
CASSLVLAGVQETQYF
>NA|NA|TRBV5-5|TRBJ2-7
TGTGCCAGCAGCTTGGGGGGCCACGAGCAGTACTTC
CASSLGGHEQYF
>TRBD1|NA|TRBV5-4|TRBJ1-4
TGTGCCAGCAGCCGTAAGATCGGGACAGATAATGAAAAACTGTTTTTT
CASSRKIGTDNEKLFF
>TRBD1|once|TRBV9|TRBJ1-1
TGTGCCAGCAGCGTAGACGGGCGGACAGGGGTTACTGAAGCTTTCTTT
CASSVDGRTGVTEAFF
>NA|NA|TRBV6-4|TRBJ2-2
TGTGCCAGCAGATCACAGACCAACAGCGGGGAGCTGTTTTTT
CASRSQTNSGELFF
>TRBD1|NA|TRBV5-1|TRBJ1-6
TGCGCCAGTTCCCCCTCCGGGACAGGGAATTCACCCCTCCACTTT
CASSPSGTGNSPLHF
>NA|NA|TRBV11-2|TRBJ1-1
TGTGCCAGCAGCTTAGATGGTTGGAGCTATGAAGCTTTCTTT
CASSLDGWSYEAFF
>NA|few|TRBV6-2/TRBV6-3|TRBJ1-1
TGTGCCAGCAGTTACTCGGTCAGGGTGAACACTGAAGCTTTCTTT
CASSYSVRVNTEAFF
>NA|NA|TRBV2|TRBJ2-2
TGTGCCAGCAGTGCAGATCAAGGGGAGCTGTTTTTT
CASSADQGELFF
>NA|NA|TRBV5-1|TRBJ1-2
TGCGCCAGCAGTCAAGGGAGGACTTATGGCTACACCTTC
CASSQGRTYGYTF
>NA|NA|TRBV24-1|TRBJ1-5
TGTGCCACCAGCACTTCCAGGGGTAGCAATCAGCCCCAGCATTTT
CATSTSRGSNQPQHF
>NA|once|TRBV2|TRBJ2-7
TGTGCCAGCAGTGAACAAGCATGGGAGCAGTACTTC
CASSEQAWEQYF
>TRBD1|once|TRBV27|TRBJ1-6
TGTGCCAGCAGTTTATCCCGGGGGACAGGGAGTAATTCACCCCTCCACTTT
CASSLSRGTGSNSPLHF
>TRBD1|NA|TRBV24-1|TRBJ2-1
TGTGCCACCAGTGACATACCCGGGACAGGGGGCAGGAATGAGCAGTTCTTC
CATSDIPGTGGRNEQFF
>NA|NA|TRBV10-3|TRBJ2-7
TGTGCCATCACGAGCACCCGGAGCTCCTACGAGCAGTACTTC
CAITSTRSSYEQYF
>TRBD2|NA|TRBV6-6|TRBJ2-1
TGTGCCAGCAGTACCCCGGGACTAGCGGGAAATGAGCAGTTCTTC
CASSTPGLAGNEQFF
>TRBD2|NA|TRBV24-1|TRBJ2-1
TGTGCCACCAGTGATCCTGGGACTAGCGGAGATTCCTACAATGAGCAGTTCTTC
CATSDPGTSGDSYNEQFF